Listed here are 18 T cell receptor beta chains from one sample, sequenced in a study of Ad26.COV2.S vaccination and SARS-CoV-2 variants. Produced via immunoSEQ multiplex PCR; TCRdb's table is partial and in-frame only. Among approximately 460,000 clones, roughly 87% were seen once, and the ten largest hold more than 1.5%. The treatment was: over 15 received Ad26.COV2.S at low or high dose, single or two shots; about 5 received placebo; per-sample allocation not given. Day 63 following the first vaccine or placebo injection was when the samples were taken. The sequenced sample was peripheral blood, obtained in a trial of Ad26.COV2.S vaccine versus placebo. All receptors derive from a person between 18 and 59 years old who received the Ad26.COV2.S COVID-19 vaccine or a placebo.

Here the CDR3 DNA reads TGTGCCAGCAGTTCACCCCGCGGCCTCCTTGGGAACTATAATTCACCCCTCCACTTT. As protein: CASSSPRGLLGNYNSPLHF. V is TRBV6-2 or TRBV6-3 and J is TRBJ1-6, with D unresolved. This CDR3 region has 19 residues. Trimming took 4 bases from V and 3 from J, leaving 22 bases between them. Germline CDR1 reads MNHEY; CDR2 reads SVGEGT.

In DNA, the CDR3 is TGTGCCAGCAGCTTATTGGGTCAGGGCTCCTACGAGCAGTACTTC. Protein sequence: CASSLLGQGSYEQYF. V and J are TRBV11-2 and TRBJ2-7; possible D gene TRBD1, 5 bases. Trimming shortened V by 2 bases and J by 0 bases, and 11 bases separated the two germline ends. Per germline, CDR1 SGHAT and CDR2 FQNNGV. This CDR3 comprises 15 residues. Full variable domain (rest looked up from reference TRBV11-2 and TRBJ2-7): EAGVAQSPRYKIIEKRQSVAFWCNPISGHATLYWYQQILGQGPKLLIQFQNNGVVDDSQLPKDRFSAERLKGVDSTLKIQPAKLEDSAVYLCASSLLGQGSYEQYFGPGTRLTVT.

The rearrangement links TRBV7-2 to TRBJ2-3; 9 bases fit TRBD2. In germline, CDR1 is SGHTA, CDR2 FQGNSA. The CDR3 is 17 amino acids. V was clipped by 1 base and J by 6 bases; unmatched bases: 11. The CDR3 reads CASSLGGAGGPQDTQYF. The CDR3, as DNA: TGTGCCAGCAGCTTAGGAGGGGCGGGAGGGCCCCAGGATACGCAGTATTTT. Looking up the rest from reference TRBV7-2 and TRBJ2-3 gives the full variable domain: GAGVSQSPSNKVTEKGKDVELRCDPISGHTALYWYRQSLGQGLEFLIYFQGNSAPDKSGLPSDRFSAERTGGSVSTLTIQRTQQEDSAVYLCASSLGGAGGPQDTQYFGPGTRLTVL.

Points on this clone: This CDR3 is also generated by other DNA sequences in the sample. The chain combines TRBV27 with TRBJ1-2; D remains ambiguous. The CDR3 has 12 amino acids. V lost 5 bases to trimming and J lost 6 bases, with 10 bases between them. Per the germline V gene, CDR1 is MNHEY and CDR2 is SMNVEV (reference sequence). CDR3 loop: CASSRRGDGYTF. The CDR3 DNA reads TGTGCCAGCAGTCGCCGGGGTGATGGCTACACCTTC.

The chain carries TRBV6-1 and TRBJ2-1; 8 bases are shared with TRBD2. V shed 6 bases, J shed 4 bases, and the junction held 14 bases outside the gene matches. The CDR3 length is 17 residues. The germline CDR1 and CDR2 sequences are MNHNS and SASEGT. CDR3 loop: CASSESPGTSNYNEQFF. In DNA, the CDR3 is TGTGCCAGCAGCGAAAGCCCCGGGACTAGTAATTACAATGAGCAGTTCTTC.

The chain joins TRBV9 to TRBJ2-3, with 7 bases fitting TRBD2. Trimming cost V 0 bases and J 7 bases; bases outside gene matches: 11. The CDR3 is made up of 16 amino acids. Germline CDR1 reads SGDLS; CDR2 reads YYNGEE. The CDR3 nucleotides are TGTGCCAGCAGCGTAGACCCTAGGGCTAGCGGAAATACGCAGTATTTT. Amino acids: CASSVDPRASGNTQYF.

This chain joins TRBV5-4 and TRBJ2-7; the D gene is possibly TRBD2 (6 bases). Between the trimmed V and J ends, which lost 4 bases and 4 bases, there was a span of 18 bases. There are 15 residues in the CDR3. Germline V lookup: CDR1 SGHNT, CDR2 YYREEE (reference sequence). The chain's CDR3 is CASSPNRDLSYEQYF. CDR3 sequence (DNA): TGTGCCAGCAGCCCCAATCGGGACTTATCTTACGAGCAGTACTTC.

The chain joins TRBV27 to TRBJ2-1; unclear D gene. This CDR3 has 13 residues. Trimming cost V 3 bases and J 5 bases, with 8 bases left between them. Per the germline V gene, CDR1 is MNHEY and CDR2 is SMNVEV (reference sequence). CDR3 region: CASSFGLNNEQFF. CDR3 nucleotides: TGTGCCAGCAGTTTCGGATTAAACAATGAGCAGTTCTTC.

The gene calls are TRBV5-1 and TRBJ2-3; 7 bases map to TRBD2. The CDR3 runs to 18 residues. V lost 4 bases, J lost 2 bases, and 16 bases stayed unmatched. Germline CDR1 reads SGHRS; CDR2 reads YFSETQ. The DNA for the CDR3 is TGCGCCAGCAGCCCCGACGGGACTACCTTCGCTTACACAGATACGCAGTATTTT. Translated: CASSPDGTTFAYTDTQYF.

The gene calls are TRBV3-1 (or the pseudogene TRBV3-2) and TRBJ2-7; 10 nucleotides match TRBD2. Germline loops: CDR1 LGHDT, CDR2 YNNKEL (reference sequence). Trimming at V came to 2 bases and at J to 4 bases, leaving 5 bases not matched to a gene. The CDR3 sequence is 15 residues long. The CDR3 sequence is CASSQSGRARYEQYF. The CDR3 coding sequence is TGTGCCAGCAGCCAAAGCGGGAGGGCAAGGTACGAGCAGTACTTC.

The chain uses TRBV6-2 or TRBV6-3 and TRBJ1-5, with TRBD1 matching over 7 bases. CDR1 and CDR2 (germline): MNHEY, SVGEGT. Trimming cost V 6 bases and J 0 bases; bases outside gene matches: 11. CDR3 length: 17 amino acids. Written as DNA, the CDR3 is TGTGCCAGCAGCGCCTTTCCGGGACAGTTTAGCAATCAGCCCCAGCATTTT. The encoded protein is CASSAFPGQFSNQPQHF.

CDR3 nucleotides: TGCAGCGTCAGGGTCGGGGATGGCTACACCTTC. It translates to CSVRVGDGYTF. The chain links TRBV29-1 to TRBJ1-2, with D tentatively TRBD1 (5 bases). The germline CDR1 and CDR2 sequences are SQVTM and ANQGSEA. There are 11 residues in the CDR3. The V and J ends lost 6 bases and 6 bases respectively, with 11 bases between them.

The CDR3 coding sequence is TGTGCCTGGAGTAAACAGGGGCGGGTCACAGATACGCAGTATTTT. Amino acid sequence: CAWSKQGRVTDTQYF. The rearrangement joins TRBV30 to TRBJ2-3, with TRBD1 identical over 7 bases. The CDR3 has 15 residues. CDR1 GTSNPN and CDR2 SVGIG come from the germline V gene (reference sequence). V lost 2 bases, J lost 2 bases, and 7 bases stayed unmatched.

The chain has TRBV6-2 or TRBV6-3 and TRBJ1-6; weak D call: TRBD1 (5 bases). V lost 6 bases and J 10 bases, leaving 13 bases between the germline ends. CDR1 is MNHEY, CDR2 SVGEGT, per germline. This CDR3 is built from 13 residues. As DNA, the CDR3 is TGTGCCAGCAGCCCCGCGGGGGAATCACCCCTCCACTTT. Translated: CASSPAGESPLHF.

This chain links TRBV4-1 with TRBJ2-1, with 11 nucleotides matching TRBD2. This CDR3 is 17 amino acids long. Per the germline V gene, CDR1 is MGHRA and CDR2 is YSYEKL. With 4 bases clipped from V and 5 bases from J, the junction kept 10 bases outside the gene matches. In DNA, the CDR3 is TGCGCCAGCAGCCGAGTACAGGGGACTAGCGGCCACAATGAGCAGTTCTTC. Translating gives CASSRVQGTSGHNEQFF.

The chain is built from TRBV28 and TRBJ1-6; tentative D call: TRBD1 (5 bases). This CDR3 is built from 17 residues. The V end was cut by 7 bases, the J end by 1 base, with 17 bases between. Germline assignment: CDR1 MDHEN and CDR2 SYDVKM. The DNA of the CDR3 is TGTGCCAGCAACTCCCGGGGGGGGGTATCCTATAATTCACCCCTCCACTTT. Encoded protein: CASNSRGGVSYNSPLHF.

The sample holds one count of this clone. CDR3 sequence reads: CASTSDRARNQPQHF. As DNA, the CDR3 is TGTGCCAGTACCTCCGACAGGGCCCGAAATCAGCCCCAGCATTTT. This chain connects TRBV19 to TRBJ1-5, with 7 nucleotides matching TRBD1. The CDR3 has 15 amino acids. After removal of 7 bases from V and 4 bases from J, the junction contained 10 bases not matched to a gene. Looked up from germline, CDR1 is LNHDA and CDR2 is SQIVND (reference sequence).

This clone came up once. The chain carries TRBV28 and TRBJ2-7; D uncertain. The CDR3 covers 11 residues. The germline V gene has CDR1 MDHEN and CDR2 SYDVKM. Trimming removed 5 bases from V and 3 bases from J, with 5 bases in between. The CDR3 DNA is TGTGCCAGCAGTGCCCTCTACGAGCAGTACTTC. This gives the protein CASSALYEQYF.